This is a list of T cell receptor beta chains from one sample in a study of blood T cell repertoires in COVID-19. Produced via immunoSEQ multiplex PCR; TCRdb's table is partial and in-frame only. This table has more than 85,000 clones, 88% appearing once. Sequencing was carried out using peripheral blood. These receptors were taken from a woman aged 45-65 years with acute or convalescent COVID-19. Each CDR3 is given with its conserved first and last residue.

J gene,V gene,CDR3 protein
TRBJ1-2,TRBV7-9,CASSPQEGYTF
TRBJ2-7,TRBV6-1,CASSEVPRYEQYF
TRBJ2-7,TRBV20-1,CSASTRFTYEQYF
TRBJ1-6,TRBV25-1,CASRRDSGNSPLHF
TRBJ2-1,TRBV5-1,CASSLVASGSNEQFF
TRBJ1-5,TRBV6-5,CASSYGGAGNQPQHF
TRBJ1-6,TRBV2,CASSETRTLLPLHF
TRBJ2-5,TRBV5-1,CASSFSEKTQYF
TRBJ2-3,TRBV7-6,CASSPADGSTDTQYF
TRBJ2-5,TRBV19,CASSIIASGETQYF
TRBJ1-1,TRBV25-1,CASQYRVNTEAFF
TRBJ2-5,TRBV30,CAWSVGLAAEETQYF
TRBJ2-1,TRBV24-1,CATSDGLAGSYNEQFF
TRBJ2-5,TRBV6-6,CASSYSNGLGETQYF
TRBJ2-5,TRBV7-9,CASSPTGTGVETQYF
TRBJ2-5,TRBV7-9,CASSKGQGNQETQYF
TRBJ1-2,TRBV6-5,CASRSLGEAYGYTF
TRBJ1-4,TRBV3-1/TRBV3-2,CASSRARQLFF
TRBJ2-5,TRBV19,CASSTGQGETQYF
TRBJ2-3,TRBV11-3,CASSSGVLADTQYF
TRBJ1-1,TRBV11-2,CASSSGGYMNTEAFF
TRBJ1-3,TRBV10-3,CAISLTLDSGNTIYF
TRBJ2-1,TRBV28,CASSLGTSGRNEQFF
TRBJ2-5,TRBV7-8,CASSLGTQETQYF
TRBJ1-2,TRBV12-3/TRBV12-4,CASNFRGGYGYTF
TRBJ2-1,TRBV28,CASSEPPGVTVNEQFF
TRBJ2-7,TRBV6-5,CASSYGASGSYEQYF
TRBJ2-4,TRBV11-1,CASSPSQGRLLNIQYF
TRBJ2-2,TRBV7-2,CASSLVAGGTGELFF
TRBJ2-5,TRBV18,CASSPEGARQETQYF
TRBJ2-7,TRBV5-1,CASSLGQAAYEQYF
TRBJ1-1,TRBV12-5,CASGCDANTDMNTEAFF
TRBJ1-6,TRBV7-9,CASSLEQTNSPLHF
TRBJ2-1,TRBV24-1,CAIAGQANEQFF
TRBJ1-4,TRBV10-3,CAIGQGDSGEKLFF
TRBJ2-7,TRBV30,CAWEPSPSSYEQYF
TRBJ2-7,TRBV19,CASTSETSGRAYEQYF
TRBJ2-3,TRBV28,CASSPLGLAGAFTDTQYF
TRBJ1-1,TRBV27,CASSLGHPNTEAFF
TRBJ2-1,TRBV15,CATGGGSFSYNEQFF